Below, 16 T cell receptor beta chains from the same sample are listed, as sequenced in a study of blood T cell repertoires in COVID-19. Profiled with immunoSEQ multiplex PCR; TCRdb holds only in-frame clones, not every one. The profile shows some 250,000 clones, about four fifths of them singletons. Material for sequencing was peripheral blood. The source is a young woman with acute or convalescent COVID-19.

This sequence joins TRBV29-1 and TRBJ1-4; a weak D match, TRBD1 (6 bases). Germline V gives CDR1 SQVTM, CDR2 ANQGSEA. Trimming shortened V by 6 bases and J by 8 bases, and 19 bases separated the two germline ends. This CDR3 comprises 14 residues. The CDR3: CSVTVGAGVEKLFF. The CDR3 DNA is TGCAGCGTAACAGTCGGGGCAGGGGTCGAAAAACTGTTTTTT.

This clone appeared once. The V gene is TRBV28, the J gene TRBJ1-2; 7 nucleotides agree with TRBD1. Per germline, CDR1 MDHEN and CDR2 SYDVKM. After removal of 4 bases from V and 6 bases from J, the junction contained 11 bases not matched to a gene. CDR3 size: 15 residues. The CDR3 sequence: CASSSPWPGGDGYTF. In DNA form, the CDR3 reads TGTGCCAGCAGTTCCCCCTGGCCAGGGGGAGATGGCTACACCTTC.

The chain joins TRBV5-1 to TRBJ2-7, with a possible D match to TRBD2 (5 bases). The CDR3 extends over 14 amino acids. Germline V gene sequence: CDR1 SGHRS, CDR2 YFSETQ. Trimming took 0 bases from V and 3 from J, leaving 10 bases between them. The CDR3 coding sequence is TGCGCCAGCAGCTTGGCCGGACGGGACTACGAGCAGTACTTC. Its translation is CASSLAGRDYEQYF.

The chain combines TRBV9 with TRBJ2-2; TRBD2 matches 8 bases. V dropped 0 bases and J dropped 4; count of bases not matched to a gene: 5. Germline CDR1 SGDLS, CDR2 YYNGEE. The CDR3 is made up of 16 amino acids. The CDR3 region has the DNA TGTGCCAGCAGCGTAGTTAGCGGGGAGATCACCGGGGAGCTGTTTTTT. Translated, it gives CASSVVSGEITGELFF.

The chain employs TRBV5-4 and TRBJ1-2; weak D call: TRBD1 (5 bases). The CDR3 contains 18 residues. CDR1 SGHNT and CDR2 YYREEE come from the germline V gene (reference sequence). V dropped 1 base and J dropped 0 bases, with 19 bases sitting between them. As DNA, the CDR3 is TGTGCCAGCAGCTTGAACCGGGGACTCGAAACGCCTAACTATGGCTACACCTTC. This encodes CASSLNRGLETPNYGYTF.

The chain recombines TRBV28 with TRBJ1-4, with a tentative D call TRBD1 (5 bases). V lost 7 bases to trimming and J lost 7 bases, with 16 bases between them. Germline V gives CDR1 MDHEN, CDR2 SYDVKM. The length of the CDR3 is 14 residues. The DNA of the CDR3 is TGTGCCAGCAACCTCGGTCAGGGCCGTGAAAAACTGTTTTTT. This translates into CASNLGQGREKLFF.

The chain carries TRBV20-1 and TRBJ1-1; no firm D call. Trimming left V 2 bases short and J 6 bases short, with 7 bases between. Germline assignment: CDR1 DFQATT and CDR2 SNEGSKA (reference sequence). This CDR3 has 11 amino acids. The CDR3 region is CSARPDSEAFF. The CDR3 region has the DNA TGCAGTGCTAGACCGGACTCTGAAGCTTTCTTT.

This rearrangement joins TRBV6-5 to TRBJ1-2; D gene ambiguous. Trimming stripped 0 bases from V and 8 bases from J, with 16 bases between. Germline loops: CDR1 MNHEY, CDR2 SVGAGI. The CDR3 contains 15 residues. CDR3 sequence reads: CASSYSESKMEGYTF. CDR3 coding DNA: TGTGCCAGCAGTTACTCGGAATCGAAAATGGAGGGCTACACCTTC.

The chain links TRBV9 to TRBJ2-1, with a weak D call TRBD2 (6 bases). Germline assignment: CDR1 SGDLS and CDR2 YYNGEE. The CDR3 spans 17 residues. The germline V and J ends were trimmed by 0 bases and 0 bases, with 13 bases remaining between them. The CDR3 sequence: CASSVDSLGGSYNEQFF. For the CDR3, the DNA is TGTGCCAGCAGCGTAGACTCGCTCGGGGGCTCCTACAATGAGCAGTTCTTC.

The rearrangement uses TRBV3-1 (or the pseudogene TRBV3-2) and TRBJ2-1; TRBD2 matches at 8 bases. This CDR3 contains 16 residues. The junction had 12 bases not matched to a gene; V was cut back by 4 bases and J by 7 bases. Per the germline V gene, CDR1 is LGHDT and CDR2 is YNNKEL (reference sequence). CDR3: CASSPLAGPGRNEQFF. The CDR3 DNA sequence: TGTGCCAGCAGCCCCCTAGCGGGCCCCGGGAGGAATGAGCAGTTCTTC.

The chain links TRBV6-2 or TRBV6-3 to TRBJ1-1; possible D gene TRBD1, 6 bases. CDR3 length: 13 residues. Looked up from germline, CDR1 is MNHEY and CDR2 is SVGEGT. The V end lost 6 bases, the J end lost 4 bases, and 12 bases lay between the germline ends. This CDR3 reads CASSIGGSTEAFF. CDR3 DNA sequence: TGTGCCAGCAGCATAGGGGGAAGCACTGAAGCTTTCTTT.

This clone was counted a few times. This rearrangement joins TRBV19 to TRBJ2-3, with 15 bases matching TRBD2. The CDR3 runs to 18 residues. Germline trimming cut 3 bases from V and 4 bases from J; bases unmatched to any gene: 8. The germline V gene encodes CDR1 LNHDA and CDR2 SQIVND (reference sequence). In DNA form, the CDR3 reads TGTGCCAGTAGTATCGGACTAGCGGGAGGGGTTTTAGCAGATACGCAGTATTTT. Its protein is CASSIGLAGGVLADTQYF. The variable domain in full, completed from reference TRBV19 and TRBJ2-3, reads DGGITQSPKYLFRKEGQNVTLSCEQNLNHDAMYWYRQDPGQGLRLIYYSQIVNDFQKGDIAEGYSVSREKKESFPLTVTSAQKNPTAFYLCASSIGLAGGVLADTQYFGPGTRLTVL.

CDR3 DNA: TGTGCCAGCAGCTCGTTGCTCCTTCGGGACAGCTCCTATAATTCACCCCTCCACTTT. This translates into CASSSLLLRDSSYNSPLHF. V usage is TRBV7-2 and J usage is TRBJ1-6; TRBD1 agrees at 7 bases. Germline lookup yields CDR1 SGHTA and CDR2 FQGNSA. The CDR3 consists of 19 residues. V shed 4 bases and J 0 bases; nucleotides not matched to a gene: 12.

In its sample, this clone was seen once. This chain connects TRBV28 to TRBJ1-2, with D tentatively TRBD1 (5 bases). The CDR3 length is 14 residues. Germline lookup yields CDR1 MDHEN and CDR2 SYDVKM. V shed 4 bases and J shed 4 bases, with 13 bases lying between them. CDR3 nucleotide sequence: TGTGCCAGCAGTTGGTCAGGGCTTAGCTATGGCTACACCTTC. Amino acid sequence: CASSWSGLSYGYTF.

This chain joins TRBV25-1 and TRBJ2-1, with TRBD2 matching over 10 bases. This CDR3 region has 17 residues. V was pared by 1 base and J by 7 bases, with 10 bases of the junction left unmatched. Germline V gene lookup returns CDR1 MGHDK and CDR2 SYGVNS. The CDR3 region has the DNA TGTGCCAGCAGTGAATGGCGAGCTAGCGGGAGTTATAATGAGCAGTTCTTC. This encodes CASSEWRASGSYNEQFF.

CDR3 region: CASSLGPAGLNEQFF. CDR3 in DNA: TGTGCCAGCAGCTTAGGTCCAGCGGGACTAAATGAGCAGTTCTTC. V is TRBV11-2 and J is TRBJ2-1, with 7 positions matching TRBD2. The CDR3 has 15 amino acids. CDR1 and CDR2 (germline): SGHAT, FQNNGV. The trim removed 1 base at V and 7 bases at J, leaving 7 bases unmatched.